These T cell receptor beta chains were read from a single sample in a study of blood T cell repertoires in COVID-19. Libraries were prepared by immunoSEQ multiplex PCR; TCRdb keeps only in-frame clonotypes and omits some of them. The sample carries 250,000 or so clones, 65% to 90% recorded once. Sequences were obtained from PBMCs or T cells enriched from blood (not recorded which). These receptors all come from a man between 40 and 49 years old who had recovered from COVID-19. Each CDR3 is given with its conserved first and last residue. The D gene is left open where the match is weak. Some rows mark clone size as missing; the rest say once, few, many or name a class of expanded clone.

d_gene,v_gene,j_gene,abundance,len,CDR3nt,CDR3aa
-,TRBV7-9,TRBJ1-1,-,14,TGTGCCAGCAGCCTCCAGGGTGTGAACACTGAAGCTTTCTTT,CASSLQGVNTEAFF
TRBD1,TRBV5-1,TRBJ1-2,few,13,TGCGCCAGCAGCTGGGGGACAGGCTATGGCTACACCTTC,CASSWGTGYGYTF
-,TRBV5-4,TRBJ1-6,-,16,TGTGCCAGCAGCCAAGACAGGATGTCCTATAATTCACCCCTCCACTTT,CASSQDRMSYNSPLHF
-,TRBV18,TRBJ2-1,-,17,TGTGCCAGCTCACGAAAAATTGGACAGAGCTCCTACAATGAGCAGTTCTTC,CASSRKIGQSSYNEQFF
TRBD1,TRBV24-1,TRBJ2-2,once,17,TGTGCCACCAGTGACCCCCCGGGACAGCGGAACACCGGGGAGCTGTTTTTT,CATSDPPGQRNTGELFF
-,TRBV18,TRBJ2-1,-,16,TGTGCCAGCTCAACGCGTCAGGGGAGCTCCTACAATGAGCAGTTCTTC,CASSTRQGSSYNEQFF
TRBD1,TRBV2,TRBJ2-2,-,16,TGTGCCAGCAACTCTGTGGACAGGGCTCTCTCCGGGGAGCTGTTTTTT,CASNSVDRALSGELFF
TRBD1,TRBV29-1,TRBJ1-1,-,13,TGCAGCGTTACCGACAGGGGTGTCACTGAAGCTTTCTTT,CSVTDRGVTEAFF
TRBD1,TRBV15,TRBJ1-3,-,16,TGTGCCACCAGCCGTGACAGGGGGAACTCTGGAAACACCATATATTTT,CATSRDRGNSGNTIYF
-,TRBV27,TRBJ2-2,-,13,TGTGCCAGCAAACGCGAGCGGACCGGGGAGCTGTTTTTT,CASKRERTGELFF
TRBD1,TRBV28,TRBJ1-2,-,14,TGTGCCAGCAGGACAGGGGGCGCTGGCTATGGCTACACCTTC,CASRTGGAGYGYTF
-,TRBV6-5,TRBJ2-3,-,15,TGTGCCAGCAGTTACCCGACTAGGAAAACAGATACGCAGTATTTT,CASSYPTRKTDTQYF
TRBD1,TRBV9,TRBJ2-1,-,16,TGTGCCAGCAGCGTAGGAGGGACAGGGAGTAGCAATGAGCAGTTCTTC,CASSVGGTGSSNEQFF
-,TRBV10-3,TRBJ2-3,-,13,TGTGCCATCAGTGAGTCTATCGCAGATACGCAGTATTTT,CAISESIADTQYF
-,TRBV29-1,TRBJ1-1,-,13,TGCAGCGTTGGATTAGAGGGGGACACTGAAGCTTTCTTT,CSVGLEGDTEAFF